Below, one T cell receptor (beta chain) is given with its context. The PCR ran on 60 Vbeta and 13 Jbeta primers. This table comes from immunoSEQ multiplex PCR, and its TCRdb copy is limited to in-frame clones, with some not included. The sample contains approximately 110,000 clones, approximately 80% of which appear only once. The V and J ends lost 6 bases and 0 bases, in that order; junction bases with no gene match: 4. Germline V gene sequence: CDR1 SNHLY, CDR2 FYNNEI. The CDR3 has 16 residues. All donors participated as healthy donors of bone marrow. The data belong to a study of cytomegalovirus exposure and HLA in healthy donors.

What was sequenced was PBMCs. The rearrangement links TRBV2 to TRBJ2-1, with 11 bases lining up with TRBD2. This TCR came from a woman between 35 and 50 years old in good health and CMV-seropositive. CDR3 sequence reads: CASRMGLAVSYNEQFF. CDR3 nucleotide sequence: TGTGCCAGCAGGATGGGACTAGCGGTCTCCTACAATGAGCAGTTCTTC.